Following are 21 T cell receptor beta chains from one sample sequenced in a study of radiation and T cells in renal cell carcinoma. The assay was immunoSEQ multiplex PCR, and TCRdb's table has in-frame clones only and misses some. This table has 60,000 to 80,000 clones, 82% appearing once. Specified time point: blood 2 weeks post-SBRT. Treatment specified: 15 Gy SBRT to primary tumor, nephrectomy 4 weeks later. This sample comprised blood, obtained from a patient whose treatment included radiotherapy and nephrectomy. The receptors shown here come from a man between 60 and 70 years old with renal cell carcinoma.

The chain joins TRBV2 to TRBJ1-2; the D gene is possibly TRBD1 (5 bases). CDR3 length: 14 residues. Trimming shortened V by 5 bases and J by 8 bases, and 18 bases separated the two germline ends. Germline-derived CDR1 and CDR2 are SNHLY and FYNNEI. The CDR3 protein is CASSNLRGDGGYTF. The CDR3 DNA follows: TGTGCCAGCAGTAATCTCCGGGGGGATGGGGGCTACACCTTC.

This CDR3 reads CASSSLLYGGYTF. CDR3 bases: TGTGCCAGCAGTAGCTTACTGTATGGGGGCTACACCTTC. The chain links TRBV11-1 to TRBJ1-2; D remains unclear. Trimming shortened V by 6 bases and J by 8 bases, and 16 bases separated the two germline ends. Germline V lookup: CDR1 SGHAT, CDR2 FQDESV (reference sequence). CDR3 length equals 13 residues.

A few counts support this clone. V gene TRBV19 combines with J gene TRBJ1-5; D possibly corresponds to TRBD1 (6 bases). V lost 5 bases to trimming and J lost 3 bases, with 20 bases between them. The length of the CDR3 is 17 residues. Germline assignment: CDR1 LNHDA and CDR2 SQIVND (reference sequence). The chain's CDR3 is CASSAERRGSDNQPQHF. The CDR3 DNA is TGTGCCAGTAGTGCGGAGAGAAGGGGGTCTGACAATCAGCCCCAGCATTTT.

This clone was detected only once. This chain connects TRBV30 to TRBJ2-1; 9 bases fit TRBD2. Trimming cost V 2 bases and J 7 bases; bases outside gene matches: 9. Germline CDR1 is GTSNPN and CDR2 is SVGIG (reference sequence). The CDR3 sequence is 15 residues long. CDR3 in DNA: TGTGCCTGGAGTTTCTTAGCGGGAGCAGAAAATGAGCAGTTCTTC. Translating gives CAWSFLAGAENEQFF. Using reference TRBV30 and TRBJ2-1 for the parts outside the CDR3, the full variable domain is SQTIHQWPATLVQPVGSPLSLECTVEGTSNPNLYWYRQAAGRGLQLLFYSVGIGQISSEVPQNLSASRPQDRQFILSSKKLLLSDSGFYLCAWSFLAGAENEQFFGPGTRLTVL.

This clone was counted a single time. The chain links TRBV29-1 to TRBJ2-3; D is possibly TRBD2 (7 bases). The CDR3 sequence is 13 residues long. V lost 7 bases, J lost 2 bases, and 13 bases lay in between. Germline CDR1 and CDR2: SQVTM and ANQGSEA. The CDR3 loop is CSADGGLTDTQYF. For the CDR3, the DNA is TGCAGCGCTGACGGGGGGCTCACAGATACGCAGTATTTT.

A few counts support this clone. The chain joins TRBV28 to TRBJ2-4; possibly TRBD1 for D (5 bases). CDR3 length equals 13 residues. The V end lost 9 bases, the J end lost 7 bases, and 16 bases lay between the germline ends. Per germline, CDR1 MDHEN and CDR2 SYDVKM. In DNA, the CDR3 is TGTGCCAGTACGATAGGGGCGGAGAACATTCAGTACTTC. It is translated as CASTIGAENIQYF.

V is TRBV28 and J is TRBJ2-7; D might be TRBD2 (6 bases). Germline CDR1 MDHEN, CDR2 SYDVKM. This CDR3 is 16 amino acids long. The ends were cut back, 5 bases at V and 3 bases at J, with 20 bases in the middle. Here the CDR3 reads CASSPPGRGNLYEQYF. DNA for the CDR3: TGTGCCAGCAGTCCCCCCGGCCGCGGGAACCTCTACGAGCAGTACTTC.

The rearrangement uses TRBV5-1 and TRBJ1-1; D gene ambiguous. The CDR3 is 16 amino acids. The germline V gene has CDR1 SGHRS and CDR2 YFSETQ. V gave up 4 bases and J gave up 0 bases, with 16 bases separating them. CDR3 coding DNA: TGCGCCAGCAGCCTTCCAAAGACCGGGATGAACACTGAAGCTTTCTTT. Encoded protein: CASSLPKTGMNTEAFF.

The rearrangement joins TRBV20-1 to TRBJ2-1; 8 bases match TRBD2. In germline, CDR1 is DFQATT, CDR2 SNEGSKA (reference sequence). The CDR3 loop spans 11 amino acids. Unmatched junction bases numbered 8, after V lost 3 bases and J lost 16 bases. The CDR3 is CSARLAGGDFF. The DNA for the CDR3 is TGCAGTGCTAGGCTCGCGGGAGGAGACTTCTTC.

The table lists this clone with a few counts. The chain recombines TRBV2 with TRBJ1-2, with TRBD1 matching 7 bases. The CDR3 contains 13 residues. Germline CDR1 reads SNHLY; CDR2 reads FYNNEI. The V segment lost 8 bases and the J segment 4 bases; nucleotides outside the gene matches: 7. CDR3 bases: TGTGCCAGCTGGACAGGCAAGGGCTATGGCTACACCTTC. Translation gives CASWTGKGYGYTF.

V is TRBV7-8 and J is TRBJ2-7; TRBD1 matches 7 bases. The germline CDR1 and CDR2 sequences are SGHVS and FQNEAQ. J was trimmed by 0 bases and V by 6 bases; bases with no gene match: 5. The length of the CDR3 is 14 residues. CDR3 DNA: TGTGCCAGCAGTTTCGACAGGGCCTCCTACGAGCAGTACTTC. It encodes CASSFDRASYEQYF. The complete variable domain, with remaining parts taken from reference TRBV7-8 and TRBJ2-7, reads GAGVSQSPRYKVAKRGQDVALRCDPISGHVSLFWYQQALGQGPEFLTYFQNEAQLDKSGLPSDRFFAERPEGSVSTLKIQRTQQEDSAVYLCASSFDRASYEQYFGPGTRLTVT.

The chain is built from TRBV11-2 and TRBJ2-7; perhaps TRBD1 as D (7 bases). The CDR3 runs 17 residues. Deletions cut 5 bases from V and 1 base from J, with 21 bases between. Germline V gives CDR1 SGHAT, CDR2 FQNNGV. The CDR3 DNA follows: TGTGCCAGCAGCCCTAGAGGGGGGACAGTTCTATCCTACGAGCAGTACTTC. This sequence encodes CASSPRGGTVLSYEQYF.

The chain combines TRBV28 with TRBJ1-5; no clear D. This CDR3 has 13 residues. Germline CDR1 and CDR2: MDHEN and SYDVKM. Trimming took 10 bases from V and 3 from J, leaving 13 bases between them. CDR3 DNA sequence: TGTGCCACCTATTCGGGAACCAATCAGCCCCAGCATTTT. It codes for CATYSGTNQPQHF.

The gene calls are TRBV28 and TRBJ2-7; tentative D call: TRBD1 (5 bases). This CDR3 has 14 amino acids. The V and J ends lost 3 bases and 3 bases respectively, with 12 bases between them. Germline CDR1 and CDR2: MDHEN and SYDVKM. CDR3 DNA: TGTGCCAGCAGTTTTCGACTCAGGGACTACGAGCAGTACTTC. Its translation: CASSFRLRDYEQYF. Full variable domain (remainder filled in from reference TRBV28 and TRBJ2-7): DVKVTQSSRYLVKRTGEKVFLECVQDMDHENMFWYRQDPGLGLRLIYFSYDVKMKEKGDIPEGYSVSREKKERFSLILESASTNQTSMYLCASSFRLRDYEQYFGPGTRLTVT.

This clone occurred once. The rearrangement links TRBV5-6 to TRBJ1-3; a possible D gene is TRBD1 (5 bases). The CDR3 extends over 17 amino acids. V gave up 0 bases and J gave up 0 bases, with 13 bases separating them. Looked up from germline, CDR1 is SGHDT and CDR2 is YYEEEE. CDR3 DNA sequence: TGTGCCAGCAGCTTGGTTGGCGGGGGTACCTCTGGAAACACCATATATTTT. Protein sequence: CASSLVGGGTSGNTIYF. The full variable domain, with the rest looked up from reference TRBV5-6 and TRBJ1-3, is DAGVTQSPTHLIKTRGQQVTLRCSPKSGHDTVSWYQQALGQGPQFIFQYYEEEERQRGNFPDRFSGHQFPNYSSELNVNALLLGDSALYLCASSLVGGGTSGNTIYFGEGSWLTVV.

V and J are TRBV4-1 and TRBJ1-5; no reliable D call. Germline V gene data show CDR1 as MGHRA and CDR2 as YSYEKL. Deletions cut 0 bases from V and 3 bases from J, with 9 bases between. This CDR3 is built from 15 residues. The CDR3 region has the DNA TGCGCCAGCAGCCAAGATAGAATCTACAATCAGCCCCAGCATTTT. This gives the protein CASSQDRIYNQPQHF.

CDR3 in amino acids: CASSFLPLDRSTEAFF. As DNA, the CDR3 is TGTGCCAGCAGCTTCCTACCTTTAGACAGAAGTACTGAAGCTTTCTTT. This chain connects TRBV7-9 to TRBJ1-1; D is possibly TRBD1 (5 bases). The CDR3 is 16 amino acids. CDR1 and CDR2 from the germline V gene are SEHNR and FQNEAQ (reference sequence). V gave up 3 bases and J gave up 5 bases, with 19 bases separating them. The full variable domain, completed using reference TRBV7-9 and TRBJ1-1, is DTGVSQNPRHKITKRGQNVTFRCDPISEHNRLYWYRQTLGQGPEFLTYFQNEAQLEKSRLLSDRFSAERPKGSFSTLEIQRTEQGDSAMYLCASSFLPLDRSTEAFFGQGTRLTVV.

Here the CDR3 reads CASSPDTTGANVLTF. CDR3 bases: TGCGCCAGCAGCCCGGACACTACTGGGGCCAACGTCCTGACTTTC. The chain joins TRBV5-1 to TRBJ2-6, with D possibly being TRBD1 (5 bases). Trimming took 4 bases from V and 2 from J, leaving 10 bases between them. The germline gives CDR1 SGHRS, CDR2 YFSETQ. There are 15 residues in the CDR3.

The J gene is TRBJ2-2, the V gene TRBV7-3; TRBD2 matches 7 bases. In germline, CDR1 is SGHTA, CDR2 FQGTGA. V dropped 2 bases and J dropped 6; count of bases not matched to a gene: 6. CDR3 length equals 15 residues. CDR3 sequence: CASSLGGSQAGELFF. The DNA for the CDR3 is TGTGCCAGCAGCTTAGGCGGGAGTCAAGCCGGGGAGCTGTTTTTT.

The gene calls are TRBV18 and TRBJ2-7, with a tentative D call TRBD2 (5 bases). Germline lookup yields CDR1 KGHSH and CDR2 LQKENI. This CDR3 has 15 amino acids. V gave up 2 bases and J gave up 9 bases, with 20 bases separating them. The CDR3 reads CASSPVVGPDFGQYF. The CDR3 bases are TGTGCCAGCTCACCAGTAGTAGGACCGGACTTTGGGCAGTACTTC.

This sequence joins TRBV9 and TRBJ1-2; 7 bases match TRBD1. CDR3 length: 16 residues. V lost 4 bases and J lost 3; bases outside the gene matches: 12. CDR1 is SGDLS, CDR2 YYNGEE, per germline. The CDR3 loop reads CASSPRTGTDYYGYTF. The DNA for the CDR3 is TGTGCCAGCAGCCCGCGTACCGGGACAGATTACTATGGCTACACCTTC.